This T cell receptor (beta chain) appears in the sequencing data of a study of monozygotic twins with inflammatory bowel disease. TCRdb re-called the 5' RACE reads and catalogs CDR3 proteins one per entry, DNA excluded. The table for this sample gives around 380,000 distinct CDR3 sequences. To note about this clonotype: Antigen specificity is unknown.

Study conclusions and caveats: None of the different T cell subtypes could be distinguished from one another. The authors found no support for a single strong IBD-associated signal or clonotype.

Germline-derived CDR1 and CDR2 are MNHEY and SMNVEV (reference sequence). This CDR3 spans 19 amino acids. The specimen sequenced was blood. The sequence was obtained from a human donor with ulcerative colitis or Crohn's disease, or a healthy co-twin of an affected twin (not recorded which). This sequence joins TRBV27 and TRBJ2-2; TCRdb selects TRBD2, and the lack of DNA leaves this call unchecked. CDR3 loop: CASSPPRISGTINTGELFF.